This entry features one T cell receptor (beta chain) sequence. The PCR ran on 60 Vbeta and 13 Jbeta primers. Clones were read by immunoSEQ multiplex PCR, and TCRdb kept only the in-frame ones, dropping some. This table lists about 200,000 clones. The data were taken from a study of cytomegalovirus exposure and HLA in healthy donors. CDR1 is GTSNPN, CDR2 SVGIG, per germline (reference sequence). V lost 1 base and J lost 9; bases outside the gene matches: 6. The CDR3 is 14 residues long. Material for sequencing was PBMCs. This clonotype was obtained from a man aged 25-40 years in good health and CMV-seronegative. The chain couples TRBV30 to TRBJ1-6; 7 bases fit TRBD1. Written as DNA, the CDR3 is TGTGCCTGGAGTGGTCTAGGGGGCGCTTCACCCCTCCACTTT. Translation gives CAWSGLGGASPLHF.